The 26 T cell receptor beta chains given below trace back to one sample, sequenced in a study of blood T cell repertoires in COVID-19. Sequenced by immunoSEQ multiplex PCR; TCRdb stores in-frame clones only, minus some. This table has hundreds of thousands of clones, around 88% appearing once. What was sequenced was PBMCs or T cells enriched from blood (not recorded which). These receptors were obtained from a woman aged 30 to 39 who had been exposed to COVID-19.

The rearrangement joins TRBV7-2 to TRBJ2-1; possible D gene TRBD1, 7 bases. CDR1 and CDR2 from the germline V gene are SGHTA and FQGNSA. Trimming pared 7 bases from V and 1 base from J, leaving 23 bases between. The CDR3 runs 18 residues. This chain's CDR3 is CASTPGGNTQGSYNEQFF. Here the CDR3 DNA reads TGTGCCAGCACCCCAGGGGGGAACACCCAGGGATCCTACAATGAGCAGTTCTTC. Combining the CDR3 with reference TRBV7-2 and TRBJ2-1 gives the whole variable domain GAGVSQSPSNKVTEKGKDVELRCDPISGHTALYWYRQSLGQGLEFLIYFQGNSAPDKSGLPSDRFSAERTGGSVSTLTIQRTQQEDSAVYLCASTPGGNTQGSYNEQFFGPGTRLTVL.

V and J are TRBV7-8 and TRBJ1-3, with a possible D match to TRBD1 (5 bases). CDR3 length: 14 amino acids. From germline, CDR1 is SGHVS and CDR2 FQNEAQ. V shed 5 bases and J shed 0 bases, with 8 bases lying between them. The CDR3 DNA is TGTGCCAGCAGCCCAGGGAACTCTGGAAACACCATATATTTT. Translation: CASSPGNSGNTIYF.

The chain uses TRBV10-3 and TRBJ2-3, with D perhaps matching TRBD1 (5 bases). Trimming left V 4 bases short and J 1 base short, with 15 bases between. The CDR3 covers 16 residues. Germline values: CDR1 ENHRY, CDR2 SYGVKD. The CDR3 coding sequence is TGTGCCATCAGTGGTCAAGGGGCATTGGGCACAGATACGCAGTATTTT. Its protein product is CAISGQGALGTDTQYF.

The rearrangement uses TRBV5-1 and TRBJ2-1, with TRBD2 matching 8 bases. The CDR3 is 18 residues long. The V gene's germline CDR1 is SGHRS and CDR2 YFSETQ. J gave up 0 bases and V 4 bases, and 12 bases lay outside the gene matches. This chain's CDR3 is CASSPLKSGGVSYNEQFF. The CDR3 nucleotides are TGCGCCAGCAGCCCCCTTAAAAGCGGGGGCGTCTCCTACAATGAGCAGTTCTTC.

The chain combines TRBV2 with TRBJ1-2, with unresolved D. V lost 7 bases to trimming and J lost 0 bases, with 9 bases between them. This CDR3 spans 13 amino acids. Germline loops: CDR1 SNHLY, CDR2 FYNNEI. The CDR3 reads CASKQQANYGYTF. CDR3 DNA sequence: TGTGCCAGCAAACAACAAGCTAACTATGGCTACACCTTC.

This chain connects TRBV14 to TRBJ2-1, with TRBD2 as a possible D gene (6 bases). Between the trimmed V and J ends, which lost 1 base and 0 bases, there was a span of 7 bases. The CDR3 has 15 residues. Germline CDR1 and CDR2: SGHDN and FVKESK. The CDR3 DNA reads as TGTGCCAGCAGCCAAGTGGGGGGCTCCTACAATGAGCAGTTCTTC. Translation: CASSQVGGSYNEQFF.

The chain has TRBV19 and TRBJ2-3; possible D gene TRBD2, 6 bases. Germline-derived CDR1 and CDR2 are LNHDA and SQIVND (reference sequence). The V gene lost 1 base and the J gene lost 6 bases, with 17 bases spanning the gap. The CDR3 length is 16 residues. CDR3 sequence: CASSIVLAEDGDTQYF. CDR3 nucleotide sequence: TGTGCCAGTAGTATAGTATTAGCGGAGGATGGGGATACGCAGTATTTT.

The CDR3 coding sequence is TGTGCCACCAGCAGGGCTCCGGGACAGGGGGCGTACGAGCAGTACTTC. The encoded protein is CATSRAPGQGAYEQYF. The gene calls are TRBV15 and TRBJ2-7; 12 positions match TRBD1. The length of the CDR3 is 16 residues. V was clipped by 3 bases and J by 4 bases; unmatched bases: 7. Germline V gene data show CDR1 as LNHNV and CDR2 as YYDKDF (reference sequence).

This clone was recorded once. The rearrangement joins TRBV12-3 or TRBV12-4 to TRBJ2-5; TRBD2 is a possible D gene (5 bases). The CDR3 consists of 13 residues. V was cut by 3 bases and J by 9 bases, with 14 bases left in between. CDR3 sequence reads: CASSLNGRDAQYF. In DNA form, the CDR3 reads TGTGCCAGCAGTTTGAACGGTCGGGATGCCCAGTACTTC.

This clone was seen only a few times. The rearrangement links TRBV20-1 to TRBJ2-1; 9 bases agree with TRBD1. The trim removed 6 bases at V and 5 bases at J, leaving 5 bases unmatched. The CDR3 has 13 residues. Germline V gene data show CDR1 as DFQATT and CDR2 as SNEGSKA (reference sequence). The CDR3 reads CSASTGGHNEQFF. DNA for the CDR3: TGCAGTGCCAGTACAGGGGGCCACAATGAGCAGTTCTTC.

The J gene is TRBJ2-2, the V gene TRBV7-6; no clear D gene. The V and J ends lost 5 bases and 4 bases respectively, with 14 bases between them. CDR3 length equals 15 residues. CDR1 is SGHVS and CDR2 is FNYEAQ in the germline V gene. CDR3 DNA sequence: TGTGCCAGCAGCGATCCAGTTCATTTCACCGGGGAGCTGTTTTTT. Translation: CASSDPVHFTGELFF.

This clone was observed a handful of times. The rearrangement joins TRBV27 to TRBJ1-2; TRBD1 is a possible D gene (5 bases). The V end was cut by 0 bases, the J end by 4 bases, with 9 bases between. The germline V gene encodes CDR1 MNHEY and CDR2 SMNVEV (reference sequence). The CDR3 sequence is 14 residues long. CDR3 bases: TGTGCCAGCAGTTTATCGGCAGGGCCCTATGGCTACACCTTC. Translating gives CASSLSAGPYGYTF.

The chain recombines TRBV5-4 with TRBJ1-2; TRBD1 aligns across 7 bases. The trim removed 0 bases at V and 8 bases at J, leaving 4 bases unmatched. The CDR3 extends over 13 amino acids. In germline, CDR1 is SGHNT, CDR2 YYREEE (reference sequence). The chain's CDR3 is CASSLAWTGGYTF. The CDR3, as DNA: TGTGCCAGCAGCTTGGCCTGGACAGGCGGCTACACCTTC.

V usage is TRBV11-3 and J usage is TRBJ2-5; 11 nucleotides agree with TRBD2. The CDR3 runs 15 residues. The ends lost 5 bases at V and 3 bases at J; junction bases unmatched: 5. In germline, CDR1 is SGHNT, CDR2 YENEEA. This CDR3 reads CASSAGLAEKETQYF. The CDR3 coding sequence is TGTGCCAGCAGCGCGGGACTAGCGGAAAAAGAGACCCAGTACTTC.

The CDR3 reads CSVLTVRPYNEQFF. CDR3 nucleotide sequence: TGCAGCGTTCTGACAGTTCGACCCTACAATGAGCAGTTCTTC. The V and J genes are TRBV29-1 and TRBJ2-1, with a tentative D call TRBD1 (5 bases). CDR3 length: 14 amino acids. The V end was cut by 5 bases, the J end by 2 bases, with 13 bases between. From germline, CDR1 is SQVTM and CDR2 ANQGSEA.

The CDR3 DNA follows: TGTGCCAGCAGCGTCCTTCGGTCAGATACGCAGTATTTT. Encoded protein: CASSVLRSDTQYF. The V gene is TRBV7-8, the J gene TRBJ2-3, with D unresolved. Germline lookup yields CDR1 SGHVS and CDR2 FQNEAQ. This CDR3 contains 13 residues. The V gene lost 5 bases and the J gene lost 4 bases, with 10 bases spanning the gap. The full variable domain, completed using reference TRBV7-8 and TRBJ2-3, is GAGVSQSPRYKVAKRGQDVALRCDPISGHVSLFWYQQALGQGPEFLTYFQNEAQLDKSGLPSDRFFAERPEGSVSTLKIQRTQQEDSAVYLCASSVLRSDTQYFGPGTRLTVL.

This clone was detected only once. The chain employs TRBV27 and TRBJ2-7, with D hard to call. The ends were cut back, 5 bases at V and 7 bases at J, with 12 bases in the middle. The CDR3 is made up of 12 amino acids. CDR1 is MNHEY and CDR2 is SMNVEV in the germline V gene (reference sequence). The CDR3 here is CASSKGGREQYF. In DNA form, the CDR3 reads TGTGCCAGCAGTAAAGGCGGAAGAGAGCAGTACTTC.

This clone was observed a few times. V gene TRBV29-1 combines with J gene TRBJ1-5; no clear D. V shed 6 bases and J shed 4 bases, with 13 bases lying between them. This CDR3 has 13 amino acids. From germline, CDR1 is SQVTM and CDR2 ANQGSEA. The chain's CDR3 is CSVQEVGNQPQHF. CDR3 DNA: TGCAGCGTGCAGGAGGTAGGGAATCAGCCCCAGCATTTT.

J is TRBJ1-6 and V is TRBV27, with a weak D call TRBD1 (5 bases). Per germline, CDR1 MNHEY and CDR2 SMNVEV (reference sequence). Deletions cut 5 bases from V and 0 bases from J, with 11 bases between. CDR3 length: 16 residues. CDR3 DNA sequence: TGTGCCAGCAGTGTTCGGGGGACCTCCTATAATTCACCCCTCCACTTT. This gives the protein CASSVRGTSYNSPLHF.

The CDR3 coding sequence is TGTGCCAGCAGCCCCCGGACAGGGACCTTCTATGGCTACACCTTC. It encodes CASSPRTGTFYGYTF. V is TRBV7-6 and J is TRBJ1-2; 8 positions agree with TRBD1. The CDR3 sequence is 15 residues long. The V gene's germline CDR1 is SGHVS and CDR2 FNYEAQ. V shed 5 bases and J 4 bases; nucleotides not matched to a gene: 9.

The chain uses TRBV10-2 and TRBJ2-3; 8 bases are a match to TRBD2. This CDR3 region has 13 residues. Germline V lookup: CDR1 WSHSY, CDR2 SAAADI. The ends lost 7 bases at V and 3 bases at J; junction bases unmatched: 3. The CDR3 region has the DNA TGCGCCAGCAATTTAGCGGGGACAGATACGCAGTATTTT. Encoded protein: CASNLAGTDTQYF.

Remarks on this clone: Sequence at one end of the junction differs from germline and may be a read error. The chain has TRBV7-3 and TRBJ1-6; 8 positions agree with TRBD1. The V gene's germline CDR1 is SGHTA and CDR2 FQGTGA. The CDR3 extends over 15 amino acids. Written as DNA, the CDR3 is TGTGCCAGCAGCCTAACAGGGGGGGGTAATTCACCCCTCCACTTT. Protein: CASSLTGGGNSPLHF.

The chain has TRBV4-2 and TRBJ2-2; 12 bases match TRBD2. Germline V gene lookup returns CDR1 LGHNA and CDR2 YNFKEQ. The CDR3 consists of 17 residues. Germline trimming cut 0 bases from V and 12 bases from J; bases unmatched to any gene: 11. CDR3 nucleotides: TGTGCCAGCAGCCAAGACGGTCTAGCGGGGGGGCCGGAAAAGCTGTTTTTT. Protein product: CASSQDGLAGGPEKLFF.

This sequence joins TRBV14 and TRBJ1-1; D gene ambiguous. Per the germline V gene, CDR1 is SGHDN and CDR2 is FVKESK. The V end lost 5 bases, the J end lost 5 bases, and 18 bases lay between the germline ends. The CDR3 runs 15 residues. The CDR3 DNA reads TGTGCCAGCAGCAAGAGGGTAGGGATCAGGACTGAAGCTTTCTTT. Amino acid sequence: CASSKRVGIRTEAFF.

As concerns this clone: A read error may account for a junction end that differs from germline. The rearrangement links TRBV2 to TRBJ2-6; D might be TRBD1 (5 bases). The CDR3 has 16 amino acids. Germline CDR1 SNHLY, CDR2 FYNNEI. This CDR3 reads CASSERAVSGANVLTF. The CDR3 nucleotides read TGTGCCAGCAGTGAACGGGCCGTCTCTGGGGCCAATGTCCTGACTTTC.

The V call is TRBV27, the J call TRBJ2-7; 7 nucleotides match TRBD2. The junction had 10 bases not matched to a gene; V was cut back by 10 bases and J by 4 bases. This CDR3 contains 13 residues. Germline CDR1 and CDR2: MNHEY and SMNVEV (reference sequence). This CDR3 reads CATSGRGRYEQYF. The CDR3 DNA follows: TGTGCCACCTCTGGGAGGGGCAGGTACGAGCAGTACTTC.